What follows is one T cell receptor (beta chain) and its context. Its antigen is undetermined. CDR1 is MNHEY, CDR2 SMNVEV, per germline (reference sequence). The CDR3 has 14 residues. V shed 5 bases and J 8 bases; nucleotides not matched to a gene: 5. The sample is drawn from a study of shared clonotypes between healthy human individuals. Across several immunoSEQ plates, the genomic DNA of each subset was split evenly. Sorted-subset replicate PCR reactions were performed with about 190 ng DNA, corresponding to tens of thousands of T cell genomes. Only in-frame clones appear in the TCRdb table, and some are missing; sequencing was by immunoSEQ multiplex PCR. The data show about 1 million clones, around 74% seen once. General study points: Depth was large, yet rarefaction showed that sorted-subset sequencing was incomplete. It was the non-shared clonotypes that had lower generation probabilities than clonotypes shared by all four donors.

Source material: memory CD4+ T cells sorted from blood. Subset of the sample: CD45RA-negative fraction. This chain links TRBV27 with TRBJ1-6, with 8 nucleotides matching TRBD1. The sequence was collected from a man between 18 and 29 years old in good health. This CDR3 reads CASSGQGWDSPLHF. CDR3 bases: TGTGCCAGCAGTGGACAGGGCTGGGATTCACCCCTCCACTTT.